This T cell receptor beta chain is from a study of graft-versus-host responses after intestinal transplantation. Study in general: Uniformly, recipients were administered anti-thymocyte globulin induction with subsequent tacrolimus and steroids for two to three years.

Data came from immunoSEQ multiplex PCR; TCRdb stores just in-frame clones and leaves some out. The sample lists around 100,000 clones; about 88% were seen once. Study findings and constraints: There was an association between peak levels of circulating GvH clones and early post-transplant HvG declines. The authors found GvH clones in recipient marrow, some appearing first in ileum or blood. Some patients had graft-donor T cell macrochimerism. In their allografts, the ratios of graft-versus-host to host-versus-graft T cell clones were high.

The count of this clone is one. What it binds is not known. The sequencing used unstimulated CD4+ T cells sorted from spleen or lymph node cells, collected before transplant. The TCR comes from a human donor who was the organ donor for an intestinal transplant.

The CDR3 region is CAWSVKGAVKQYF. CDR3 coding DNA: TGTGCCTGGAGTGTTAAGGGGGCAGTTAAGCAGTACTTC. J is TRBJ2-7 and V is TRBV30, with 7 bases fitting TRBD1. J was trimmed by 8 bases and V by 0 bases; bases with no gene match: 7. Germline V gene sequence: CDR1 GTSNPN, CDR2 SVGIG (reference sequence). The CDR3 loop spans 13 amino acids.